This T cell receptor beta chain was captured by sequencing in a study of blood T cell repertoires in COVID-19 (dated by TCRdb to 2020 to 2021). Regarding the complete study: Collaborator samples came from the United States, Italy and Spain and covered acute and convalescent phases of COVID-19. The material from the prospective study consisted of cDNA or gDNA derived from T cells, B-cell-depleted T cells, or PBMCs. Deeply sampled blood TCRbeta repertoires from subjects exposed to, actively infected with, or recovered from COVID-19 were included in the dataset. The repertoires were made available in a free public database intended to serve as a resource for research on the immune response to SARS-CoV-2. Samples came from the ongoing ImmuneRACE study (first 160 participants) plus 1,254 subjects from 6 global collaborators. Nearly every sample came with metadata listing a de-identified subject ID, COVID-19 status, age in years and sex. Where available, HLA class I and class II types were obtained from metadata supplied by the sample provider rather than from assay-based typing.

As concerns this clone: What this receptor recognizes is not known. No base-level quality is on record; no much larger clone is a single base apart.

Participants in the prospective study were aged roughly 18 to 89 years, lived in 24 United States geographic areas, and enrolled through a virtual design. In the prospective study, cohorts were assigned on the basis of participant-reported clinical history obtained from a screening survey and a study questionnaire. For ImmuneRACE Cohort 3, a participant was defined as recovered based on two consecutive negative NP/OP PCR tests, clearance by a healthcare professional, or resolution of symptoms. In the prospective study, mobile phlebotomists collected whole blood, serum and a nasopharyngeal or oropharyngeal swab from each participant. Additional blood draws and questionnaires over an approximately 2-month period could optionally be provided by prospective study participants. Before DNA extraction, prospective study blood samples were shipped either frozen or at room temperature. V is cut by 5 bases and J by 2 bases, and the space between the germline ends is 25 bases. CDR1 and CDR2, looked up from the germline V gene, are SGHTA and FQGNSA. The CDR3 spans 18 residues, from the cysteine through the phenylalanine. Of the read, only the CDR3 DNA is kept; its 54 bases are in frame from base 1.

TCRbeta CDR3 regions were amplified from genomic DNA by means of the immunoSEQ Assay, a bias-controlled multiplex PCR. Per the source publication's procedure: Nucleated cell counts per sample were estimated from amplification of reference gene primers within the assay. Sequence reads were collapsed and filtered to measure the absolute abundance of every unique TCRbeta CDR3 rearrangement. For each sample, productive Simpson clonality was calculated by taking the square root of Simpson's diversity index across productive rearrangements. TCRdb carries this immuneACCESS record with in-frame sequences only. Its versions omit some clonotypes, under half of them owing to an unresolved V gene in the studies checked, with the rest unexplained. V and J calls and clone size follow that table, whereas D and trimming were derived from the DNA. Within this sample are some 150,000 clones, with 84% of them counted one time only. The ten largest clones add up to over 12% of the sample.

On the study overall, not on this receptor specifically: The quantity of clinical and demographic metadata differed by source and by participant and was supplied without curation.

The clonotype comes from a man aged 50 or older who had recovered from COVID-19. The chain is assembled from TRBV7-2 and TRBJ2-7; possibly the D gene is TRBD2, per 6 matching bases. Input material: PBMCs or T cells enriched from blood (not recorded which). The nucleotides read TGTGCCAGCAGCCCTCAGGGACTTTACTTTCCTCGAGCCTACGAGCAGTACTTC. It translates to CASSPQGLYFPRAYEQYF.